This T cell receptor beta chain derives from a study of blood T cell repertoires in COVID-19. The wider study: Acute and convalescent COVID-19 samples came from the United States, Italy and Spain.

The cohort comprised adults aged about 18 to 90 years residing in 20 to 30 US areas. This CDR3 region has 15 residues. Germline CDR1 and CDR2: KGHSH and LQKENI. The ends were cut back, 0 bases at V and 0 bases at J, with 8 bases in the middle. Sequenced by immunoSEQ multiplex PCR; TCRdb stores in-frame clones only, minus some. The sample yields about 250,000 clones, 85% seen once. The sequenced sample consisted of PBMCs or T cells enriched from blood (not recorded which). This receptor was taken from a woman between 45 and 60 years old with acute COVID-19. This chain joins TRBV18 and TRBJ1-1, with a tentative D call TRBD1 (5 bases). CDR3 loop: CASSPPGLLNTEAFF. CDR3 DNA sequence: TGTGCCAGCTCACCACCGGGACTCCTGAACACTGAAGCTTTCTTT.